The entry that follows covers one T cell receptor (beta chain) sequence. It has no known antigen specificity. Within one base of it there is no much larger clone, and no base qualities were kept. This record comes from a study of OX40 agonist ivuxolimab in advanced cancers. Notes on the research overall: Ivuxolimab, which targeted the costimulatory receptor OX40 (CD134), was an agonistic, fully human IgG2 monoclonal antibody. Intravenous ivuxolimab was administered to patients every 2 weeks at six dose levels: 0.01, 0.1, 0.3, 1.5, 3 and 10 mg/kg. Of the approximately 54 dose-escalation patients, hepatocellular carcinoma was present in around 20, melanoma in approximately 15, renal cell carcinoma in 9 and head and neck cancer in 9. In the dose-escalation cohort, 70% to 85% of patients were male, and the mean age was roughly 60 years, with a range of roughly 20 to 79. Prior anti-PD-1, anti-PD-L1 or anti-CTLA-4 therapy was permitted, and 30% to 45% of dose-escalation patients had received checkpoint inhibitors. Partial responses were achieved by three dose-escalation patients, of whom one had hepatocellular carcinoma and two had cutaneous melanoma. Peripheral TCRbeta sequencing was intended to test whether TCR sequence diversity was altered and clonal T-cell expansion was caused by ivuxolimab. The paper covers the monotherapy dose-escalation part of the phase I ivuxolimab trial, which included N of about 56 patients.

Study-wide conclusions, independent of this receptor: Partial responders in the 0.1-3.0 mg/kg groups had among the lowest normalized peripheral clonal expansion, especially among CD8+ T cells. Low levels of normalized T-cell clonal expansion were also seen in some nonresponding patients. The antigen specificity of the peripheral T cells that underwent clonal expansion was not determined. On average, CD8+ T cells showed more expanded clones than CD4+ T cells after ivuxolimab. At doses from 0.1 to 3.0 mg/kg, clonal expansion was seen in both CD4+ and CD8+ blood T cells between baseline and week 6.

According to the germline V gene, CDR1 reads SGDLS and CDR2 reads YYNGEE. Here V drops 3 bases and J drops 2 bases, and the junction holds 6 bases not matched to any gene. From the cysteine up to the phenylalanine, the CDR3 has a length of 15 residues. Only the CDR3 DNA is retained, 45 bases long and in frame from the first base. Genomic DNA was extracted from sorted cells for sequencing of the TCRbeta CDR3 region. The immunoSEQ Assay was used for sequencing of TCRbeta CDR3 regions. TCRdb provides this immuneACCESS table in a form limited to in-frame rearrangements. Some clones are lacking; in checked studies, under half of them reflect an unresolved V gene, and why the rest are absent is not known. The sample data list around 82,000 clones, and 88% of these were observed just once. Around 0.5% of the sample rests with the top ten. Patients with a history of autoimmune disease or receiving systemic immunosuppression were excluded from the trial. Peripheral blood for TCR sequencing was drawn from every dose cohort at baseline, at cycle 4 day 1 and at cycle 7 day 1. Samples were obtained from an open-label, multicenter, first-in-human phase I dose-escalation trial of ivuxolimab. The trial enrolled adults with locally advanced or metastatic head and neck squamous cell, hepatocellular, melanoma or renal cell carcinoma. Before TCR sequencing, CD4+ T cells and CD8+ T cells from peripheral blood were sorted into separate populations.

The input for sequencing was CD4+ or CD8+ T cells sorted from blood, taken in a trial of the OX40 agonist ivuxolimab. This receptor was obtained from an adult with an advanced solid tumor such as melanoma, head and neck, liver or kidney cancer. The V gene is TRBV9 and the J gene is TRBJ2-7; 9 bases in the junction line up with TRBD1. The DNA is TGTGCCAGCAGCGCCACCGGGACAGGGACCTACGAGCAGTACTTC. It translates as CASSATGTGTYEQYF.